These 17 T cell receptor beta chains originate from one sample sequenced in a study of T-cell reconstitution after alpha-beta-depleted transplantation in children. Unique molecular identifiers were incorporated into the prepared TCRbeta library. TCRdb fed the PCR reads into MiXCR, producing one record per CDR3 protein. Here the sample spans about 190,000 distinct CDR3 sequences, 11% being singletons. The material sequenced was PBMCs, taken before TCRalphabeta/CD19-depleted stem cell transplant. Receptors originate from a boy between 2 and 10 years old with acute myeloid leukemia, due to receive a stem cell transplant.

The sample holds many counts of this clonotype. The chain carries TRBV20-1 and TRBJ1-1; D not certain. The germline V gene has CDR1 DFQATT and CDR2 SNEGSKA (reference sequence). This CDR3 has 10 residues. V shed 8 bases and J shed 3 bases, with 7 bases lying between them. The CDR3 loop reads CSPSHTEAFF. CDR3 nucleotides: TGCAGTCCTTCGCACACTGAAGCTTTCTTT.

V is TRBV6-1 and J is TRBJ2-1, with 13 bases lining up with TRBD2. J lost 10 bases, V lost 4 bases, and 4 bases had no gene match. The CDR3 has 14 amino acids. Germline CDR1 reads MNHNS; CDR2 reads SASEGT. The DNA of the CDR3 is TGTGCCAGCAGTGGACGGACTAGCGGGGGCGAGCAGTTCTTC. Amino acid sequence: CASSGRTSGGEQFF.

This chain connects TRBV12-3 or TRBV12-4 to TRBJ2-3; perhaps D is TRBD1 or TRBD2 (6 bases each). This CDR3 contains 13 residues. The V and J ends lost 10 bases and 2 bases respectively, with 13 bases between them. The CDR3 bases are TGTGCCAATACGAGGGGGGCCACAGATACGCAGTATTTT. Its protein product is CANTRGATDTQYF.

This clonotype was recorded at least ten times. The rearrangement links TRBV6-1 to TRBJ2-5; 7 bases are shared with TRBD1. The V and J ends lost 2 bases and 2 bases, in that order; junction bases with no gene match: 5. The length of the CDR3 is 15 residues. CDR1 is MNHNS and CDR2 is SASEGT in the germline V gene. The CDR3 DNA sequence: TGTGCCAGCAGTGAAATTCGGACAGGACAAGAGACCCAGTACTTC. It specifies CASSEIRTGQETQYF.

This clonotype was counted ten times or more. The chain is built from TRBV7-2 and TRBJ2-2; D may be TRBD1 or TRBD2 (5 bases each). Germline-derived CDR1 and CDR2 are SGHTA and FQGNSA. This CDR3 comprises 15 residues. Trimming left V 1 base short and J 7 bases short, with 13 bases between. The CDR3 region is CASSLEGPLVGELFF. CDR3 DNA sequence: TGTGCCAGCAGCTTAGAGGGACCCTTGGTCGGGGAGCTGTTTTTT.

The chain recombines TRBV3-1 with TRBJ1-5, with TRBD1 matching over 8 bases. The CDR3 runs to 15 residues. Germline lookup yields CDR1 LGHDT and CDR2 YNNKEL (reference sequence). V lost 11 bases, J lost 7 bases, and 16 bases stayed unmatched. CDR3 region: CACCEGQGLGQPQHF. Here the CDR3 DNA reads TGTGCCTGCTGCGAAGGACAGGGCCTTGGGCAGCCCCAGCATTTT. Combining the CDR3 with reference TRBV3-1 and TRBJ1-5 gives the whole variable domain DTAVSQTPKYLVTQMGNDKSIKCEQNLGHDTMYWYKQDSKKFLKIMFSYNNKELIINETVPNRFSPKSPDKAHLNLHINSLELGDSAVYFCACCEGQGLGQPQHFGDGTRLSIL.

There are many counts of this clonotype. V usage is TRBV10-3 and J usage is TRBJ2-3; perhaps D is TRBD1 or TRBD2 (5 bases each). The length of the CDR3 is 13 residues. The germline V gene encodes CDR1 ENHRY and CDR2 SYGVKD. Trimming pared 10 bases from V and 0 bases from J, leaving 11 bases between. CDR3 in amino acids: CATREFSTDTQYF. CDR3 bases: TGTGCCACCAGGGAGTTTAGCACAGATACGCAGTATTTT.

Only a few counts were recorded for this clonotype. This rearrangement joins TRBV25-1 to TRBJ1-2; 7 bases map to TRBD1. The V gene's germline CDR1 is MGHDK and CDR2 SYGVNS. CDR3 size: 17 residues. V lost 3 bases to trimming and J lost 8 bases; unmatched junction nucleotides: 18. The CDR3 loop reads CASSDRLGQEGGEGYTF. The CDR3 bases are TGTGCCAGCAGTGATCGCCTCGGACAGGAGGGGGGGGAGGGCTACACCTTC.

The table lists this clonotype with many counts. The chain links TRBV11-2 to TRBJ2-1, with D unresolved. This CDR3 region has 14 residues. Germline CDR1 reads SGHAT; CDR2 reads FQNNGV. Trimming removed 4 bases from V and 0 bases from J, with 7 bases in between. Written as DNA, the CDR3 is TGTGCCAGCAGCTCCCCGAGCTCCTACAATGAGCAGTTCTTC. This gives the protein CASSSPSSYNEQFF. Complete variable domain (other parts from reference TRBV11-2 and TRBJ2-1): EAGVAQSPRYKIIEKRQSVAFWCNPISGHATLYWYQQILGQGPKLLIQFQNNGVVDDSQLPKDRFSAERLKGVDSTLKIQPAKLEDSAVYLCASSSPSSYNEQFFGPGTRLTVL.

This clonotype was counted many times. The V call is TRBV5-1, the J call TRBJ2-1, with 12 nucleotides matching TRBD2. Germline trimming cut 0 bases from V and 6 bases from J; bases unmatched to any gene: 4. Germline CDR1 SGHRS, CDR2 YFSETQ. The CDR3 consists of 16 residues. The CDR3 here is CASSLEGLAGFNEQFF. As DNA, the CDR3 is TGCGCCAGCAGCTTGGAAGGACTAGCGGGATTCAATGAGCAGTTCTTC. Variable domain in full (rest from reference TRBV5-1 and TRBJ2-1): KAGVTQTPRYLIKTRGQQVTLSCSPISGHRSVSWYQQTPGQGLQFLFEYFSETQRNKGNFPGRFSGRQFSNSRSEMNVSTLELGDSALYLCASSLEGLAGFNEQFFGPGTRLTVL.

Notes on this clonotype: A clone one base away is much larger, so this may be a read error. V usage is TRBV6-1 and J usage is TRBJ2-4, with TRBD2 as a possible D gene (7 bases). Germline lookup yields CDR1 MNHNS and CDR2 SASEGT. The CDR3 is made up of 15 amino acids. CDR3 residues: CANSAEGGPRNIQYF. In DNA, the CDR3 is TGTGCCAACAGTGCGGAGGGGGGGCCTAGGAACATTCAGTACTTC.

There are many counts of this clonotype. J is TRBJ2-3 and V is TRBV27; TRBD2 aligns across 14 bases. The CDR3 consists of 16 residues. With 5 bases clipped from V and 6 bases from J, the junction kept 7 bases outside the gene matches. Germline-derived CDR1 and CDR2 are MNHEY and SMNVEV (reference sequence). The CDR3 bases are TGTGCCAGCAGTCCGCTGGGACTAGCGGGGGCGGATACGCAGTATTTT. Its protein is CASSPLGLAGADTQYF.

This clonotype has a count of ten or more. The V gene is TRBV7-9, the J gene TRBJ1-1; the D gene is possibly TRBD1 (5 bases). V was shortened by 5 bases and J by 0 bases, with 16 bases between the two germline ends. The CDR3 contains 16 residues. CDR1 and CDR2 from the germline V gene are SEHNR and FQNEAQ (reference sequence). Here the CDR3 reads CASSPTPGFLNTEAFF. Here the CDR3 DNA reads TGTGCCAGCAGCCCGACCCCAGGGTTCTTGAACACTGAAGCTTTCTTT.

This clonotype was found many times. The chain employs TRBV7-9 and TRBJ1-5, with D maybe TRBD1 (6 bases). Per the germline V gene, CDR1 is SEHNR and CDR2 is FQNEAQ (reference sequence). This CDR3 is built from 15 residues. V was shortened by 4 bases and J by 12 bases, with 22 bases between the two germline ends. The CDR3 loop is CASSSHQGPLPHQHF. Here the CDR3 DNA reads TGTGCCAGCAGCTCGCATCAGGGGCCGCTTCCCCACCAGCATTTT.

This clonotype has a count of ten or more. The chain carries TRBV7-3 and TRBJ2-3; D not resolved. CDR3 length: 14 amino acids. V was cut by 2 bases and J by 3 bases, with 9 bases left in between. In germline, CDR1 is SGHTA, CDR2 FQGTGA. The CDR3 spells CASSLEVGTDTQYF. The CDR3, as DNA: TGTGCCAGCAGCTTAGAAGTAGGGACAGATACGCAGTATTTT. The whole variable domain, filled in from reference TRBV7-3 and TRBJ2-3, reads GAGVSQTPSNKVTEKGKYVELRCDPISGHTALYWYRQSLGQGPEFLIYFQGTGAADDSGLPNDRFFAVRPEGSVSTLKIQRTERGDSAVYLCASSLEVGTDTQYFGPGTRLTVL.

This clonotype was counted many times. This rearrangement joins TRBV19 to TRBJ2-1, with TRBD2 identical over 13 bases. Germline lookup yields CDR1 LNHDA and CDR2 SQIVND (reference sequence). V shed 4 bases, J shed 3 bases, and the junction held 6 bases outside the gene matches. The CDR3 loop spans 17 amino acids. CDR3 coding DNA: TGTGCCAGTAGTACAGGGACTAGCGGGGACATCTACAATGAGCAGTTCTTC. It codes for CASSTGTSGDIYNEQFF.

Ten or more counts support this clonotype. The V call is TRBV7-9, the J call TRBJ1-5, with D possibly matching TRBD1 (6 bases). V was pared by 1 base and J by 4 bases, with 8 bases between. CDR3 length: 14 amino acids. Germline CDR1 and CDR2: SEHNR and FQNEAQ (reference sequence). CDR3 region: CASSLEGENQPQHF. CDR3 sequence (DNA): TGTGCCAGCAGCTTAGAGGGGGAGAATCAGCCCCAGCATTTT.